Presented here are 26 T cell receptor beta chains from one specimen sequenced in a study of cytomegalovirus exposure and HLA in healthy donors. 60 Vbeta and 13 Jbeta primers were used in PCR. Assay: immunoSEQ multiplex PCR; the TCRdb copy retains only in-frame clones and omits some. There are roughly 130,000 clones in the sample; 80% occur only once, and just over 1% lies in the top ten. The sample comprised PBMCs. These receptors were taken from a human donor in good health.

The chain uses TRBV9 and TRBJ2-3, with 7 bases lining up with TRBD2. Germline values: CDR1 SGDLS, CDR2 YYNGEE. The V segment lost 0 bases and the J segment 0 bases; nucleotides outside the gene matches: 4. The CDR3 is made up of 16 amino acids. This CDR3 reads CASSVAGRGSTDTQYF. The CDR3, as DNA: TGTGCCAGCAGCGTAGCTGGGCGGGGGAGCACAGATACGCAGTATTTT.

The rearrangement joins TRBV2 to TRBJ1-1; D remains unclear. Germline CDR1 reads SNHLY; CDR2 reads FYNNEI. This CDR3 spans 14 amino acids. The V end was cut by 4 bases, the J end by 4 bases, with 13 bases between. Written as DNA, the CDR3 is TGTGCCAGCAGTGTAACAGACGGAGGCACTGAAGCTTTCTTT. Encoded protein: CASSVTDGGTEAFF.

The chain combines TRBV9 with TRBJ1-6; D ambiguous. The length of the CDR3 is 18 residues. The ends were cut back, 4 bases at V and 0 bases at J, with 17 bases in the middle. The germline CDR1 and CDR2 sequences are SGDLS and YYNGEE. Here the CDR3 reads CASSTAPEIRSYNSPLHF. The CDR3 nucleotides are TGTGCCAGCAGCACGGCCCCGGAGATTCGCTCCTATAATTCACCCCTCCACTTT.

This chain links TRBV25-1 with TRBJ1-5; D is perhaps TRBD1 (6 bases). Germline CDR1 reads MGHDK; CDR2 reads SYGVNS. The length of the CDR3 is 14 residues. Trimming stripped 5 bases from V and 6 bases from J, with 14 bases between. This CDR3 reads CASSHPGDGQPQHF. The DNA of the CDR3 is TGTGCCAGCAGTCATCCAGGGGATGGTCAGCCCCAGCATTTT. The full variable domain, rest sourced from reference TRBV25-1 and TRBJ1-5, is EADIYQTPRYLVIGTGKKITLECSQTMGHDKMYWYQQDPGMELHLIHYSYGVNSTEKGDLSSESTVSRIRTEHFPLTLESARPSHTSQYLCASSHPGDGQPQHFGDGTRLSIL.

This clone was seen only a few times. This chain's CDR3 is CASSFTGTGRGYTF. DNA of the CDR3: TGTGCCAGCAGCTTTACCGGGACAGGGAGAGGCTACACCTTC. This chain links TRBV7-2 with TRBJ1-2; 9 bases map to TRBD1. The CDR3 contains 14 residues. Looked up from germline, CDR1 is SGHTA and CDR2 is FQGNSA. The V and J ends lost 3 bases and 8 bases, in that order; junction bases with no gene match: 7.

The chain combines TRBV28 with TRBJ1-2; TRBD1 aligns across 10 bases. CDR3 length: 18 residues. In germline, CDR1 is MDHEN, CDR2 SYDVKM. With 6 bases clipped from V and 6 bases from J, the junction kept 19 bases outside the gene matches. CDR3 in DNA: TGTGCCAGCAGCTTCCTTGGGGGGACAGGGGAAAGTGTTGATGGCTACACCTTC. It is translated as CASSFLGGTGESVDGYTF.

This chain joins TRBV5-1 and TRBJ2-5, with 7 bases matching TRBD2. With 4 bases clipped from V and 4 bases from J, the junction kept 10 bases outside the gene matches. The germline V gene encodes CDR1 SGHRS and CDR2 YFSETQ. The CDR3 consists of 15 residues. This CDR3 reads CASSVGLSGGETQYF. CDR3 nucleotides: TGCGCCAGCAGCGTGGGACTATCGGGCGGAGAGACCCAGTACTTC.

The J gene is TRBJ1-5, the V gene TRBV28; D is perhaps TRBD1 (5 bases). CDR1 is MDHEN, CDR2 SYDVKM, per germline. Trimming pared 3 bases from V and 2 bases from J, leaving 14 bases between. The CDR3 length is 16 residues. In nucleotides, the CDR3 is TGTGCCAGCAGTTTTCCGCAAGGGGCTCGCAATCAGCCCCAGCATTTT. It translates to CASSFPQGARNQPQHF.

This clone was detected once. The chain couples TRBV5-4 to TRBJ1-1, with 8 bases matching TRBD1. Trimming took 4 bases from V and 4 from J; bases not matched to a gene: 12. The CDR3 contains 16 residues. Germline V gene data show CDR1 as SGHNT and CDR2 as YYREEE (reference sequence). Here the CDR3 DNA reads TGTGCCAGCAGCCCCCGGACAGGGAGCATGGGCACTGAAGCTTTCTTT. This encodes CASSPRTGSMGTEAFF.

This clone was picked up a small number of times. CDR3 region: CASSLGLGQGSGYTF. DNA of the CDR3: TGCGCCAGCAGCTTGGGACTTGGACAAGGGTCTGGCTACACCTTC. V is TRBV5-1 and J is TRBJ1-2; weak D call: TRBD1 (5 bases). The V gene lost 0 bases and the J gene lost 7 bases, with 16 bases spanning the gap. The CDR3 has 15 amino acids. Germline V gene data show CDR1 as SGHRS and CDR2 as YFSETQ.

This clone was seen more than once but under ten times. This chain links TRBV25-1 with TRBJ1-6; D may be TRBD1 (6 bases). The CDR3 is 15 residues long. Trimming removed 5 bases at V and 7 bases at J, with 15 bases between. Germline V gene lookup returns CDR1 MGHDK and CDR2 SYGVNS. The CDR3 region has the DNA TGTGCCAGCAGTTGGTCGAACAGGGACAATTCACCCCTCCACTTT. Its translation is CASSWSNRDNSPLHF. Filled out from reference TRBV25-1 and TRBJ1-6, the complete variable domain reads EADIYQTPRYLVIGTGKKITLECSQTMGHDKMYWYQQDPGMELHLIHYSYGVNSTEKGDLSSESTVSRIRTEHFPLTLESARPSHTSQYLCASSWSNRDNSPLHFGNGTRLTVT.

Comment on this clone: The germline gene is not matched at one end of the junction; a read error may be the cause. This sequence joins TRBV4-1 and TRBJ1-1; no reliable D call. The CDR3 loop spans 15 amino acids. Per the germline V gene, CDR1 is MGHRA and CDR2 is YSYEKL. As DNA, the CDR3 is TGCGCCAGCAGCCCGACCCAAACAGTGAACACTGGAGCTTTCTTT. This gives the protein CASSPTQTVNTGAFF.

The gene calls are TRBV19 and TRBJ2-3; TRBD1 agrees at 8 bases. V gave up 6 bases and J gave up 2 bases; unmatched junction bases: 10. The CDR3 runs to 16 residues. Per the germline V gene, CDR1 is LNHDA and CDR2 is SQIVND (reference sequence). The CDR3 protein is CASSSPRQGLTDTQYF. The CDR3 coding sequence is TGTGCCAGTAGCTCGCCGAGACAGGGGCTCACAGATACGCAGTATTTT.

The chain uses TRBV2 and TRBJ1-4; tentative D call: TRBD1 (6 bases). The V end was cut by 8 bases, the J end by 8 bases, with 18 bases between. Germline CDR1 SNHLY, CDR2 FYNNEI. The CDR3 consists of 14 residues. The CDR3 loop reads CASHLGQGQEKLFF. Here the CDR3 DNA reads TGTGCCAGCCACCTGGGGCAGGGGCAGGAAAAACTGTTTTTT.

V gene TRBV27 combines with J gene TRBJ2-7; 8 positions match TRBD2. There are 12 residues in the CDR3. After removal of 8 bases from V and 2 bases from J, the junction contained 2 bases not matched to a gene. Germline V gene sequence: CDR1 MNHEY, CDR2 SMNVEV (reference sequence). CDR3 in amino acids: CASGGGPYEQYF. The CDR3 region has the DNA TGTGCCAGCGGCGGGGGGCCCTACGAGCAGTACTTC.

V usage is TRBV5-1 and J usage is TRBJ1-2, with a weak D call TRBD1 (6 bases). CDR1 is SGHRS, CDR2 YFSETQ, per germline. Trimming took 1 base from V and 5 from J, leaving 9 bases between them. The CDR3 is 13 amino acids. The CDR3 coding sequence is TGCGCCAGCAGCTTGTATAGGGGGTATGGCTACACCTTC. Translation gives CASSLYRGYGYTF.

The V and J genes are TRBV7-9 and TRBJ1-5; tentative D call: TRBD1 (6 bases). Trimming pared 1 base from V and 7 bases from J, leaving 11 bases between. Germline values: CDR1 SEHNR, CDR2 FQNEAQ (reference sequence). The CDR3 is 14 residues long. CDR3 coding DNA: TGTGCCAGCAGCTTAGGATGGGGGCAACAGCCCCAGCATTTT. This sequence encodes CASSLGWGQQPQHF.

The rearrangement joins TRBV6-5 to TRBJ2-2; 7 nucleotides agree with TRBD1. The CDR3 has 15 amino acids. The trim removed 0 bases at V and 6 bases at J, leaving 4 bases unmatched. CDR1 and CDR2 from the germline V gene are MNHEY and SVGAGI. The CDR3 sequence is CASSYSGGNAGELFF. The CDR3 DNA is TGTGCCAGCAGTTACTCAGGGGGCAACGCCGGGGAGCTGTTTTTT.

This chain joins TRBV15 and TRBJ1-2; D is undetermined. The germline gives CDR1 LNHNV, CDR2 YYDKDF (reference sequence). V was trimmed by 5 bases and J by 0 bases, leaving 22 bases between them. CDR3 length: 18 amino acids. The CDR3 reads CATSRRYSSPFPNYGYTF. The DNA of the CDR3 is TGTGCCACCAGCCGCCGGTACTCATCACCTTTCCCTAACTATGGCTACACCTTC.

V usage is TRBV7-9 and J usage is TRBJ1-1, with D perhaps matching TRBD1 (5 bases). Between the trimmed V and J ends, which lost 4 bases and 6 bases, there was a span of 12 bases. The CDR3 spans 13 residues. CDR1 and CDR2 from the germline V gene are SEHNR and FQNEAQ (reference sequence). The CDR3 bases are TGTGCCAGCAGCTCGGGGGGGGAGGCTGAAGCTTTCTTT. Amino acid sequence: CASSSGGEAEAFF. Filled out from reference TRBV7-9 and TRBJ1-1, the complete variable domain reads DTGVSQNPRHKITKRGQNVTFRCDPISEHNRLYWYRQTLGQGPEFLTYFQNEAQLEKSRLLSDRFSAERPKGSFSTLEIQRTEQGDSAMYLCASSSGGEAEAFFGQGTRLTVV.

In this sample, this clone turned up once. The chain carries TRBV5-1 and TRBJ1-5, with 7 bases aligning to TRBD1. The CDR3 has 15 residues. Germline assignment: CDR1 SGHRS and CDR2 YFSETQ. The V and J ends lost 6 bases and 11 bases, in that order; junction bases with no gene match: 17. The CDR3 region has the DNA TGCGCCAGCACCTTTAGGGGGACAGAAAGTAGGACCCAGCATTTT. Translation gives CASTFRGTESRTQHF.

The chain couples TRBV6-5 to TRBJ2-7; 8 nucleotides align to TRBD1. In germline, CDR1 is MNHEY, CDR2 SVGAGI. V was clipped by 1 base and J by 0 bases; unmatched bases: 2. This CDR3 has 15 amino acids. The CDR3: CASSYYDRGSYEQYF. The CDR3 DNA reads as TGTGCCAGCAGTTACTATGACAGGGGCTCCTACGAGCAGTACTTC.

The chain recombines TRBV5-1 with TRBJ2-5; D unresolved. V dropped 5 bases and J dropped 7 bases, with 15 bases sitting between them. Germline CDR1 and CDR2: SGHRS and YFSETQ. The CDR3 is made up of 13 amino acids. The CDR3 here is CASRAASLGTQYF. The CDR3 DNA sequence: TGCGCCAGCAGGGCTGCGAGCCTAGGGACCCAGTACTTC.

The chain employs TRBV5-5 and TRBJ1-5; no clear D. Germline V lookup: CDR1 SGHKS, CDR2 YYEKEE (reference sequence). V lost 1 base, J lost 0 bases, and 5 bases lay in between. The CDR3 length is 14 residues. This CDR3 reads CASSLMYSNQPQHF. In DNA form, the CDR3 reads TGTGCCAGCAGCTTGATGTATAGCAATCAGCCCCAGCATTTT.

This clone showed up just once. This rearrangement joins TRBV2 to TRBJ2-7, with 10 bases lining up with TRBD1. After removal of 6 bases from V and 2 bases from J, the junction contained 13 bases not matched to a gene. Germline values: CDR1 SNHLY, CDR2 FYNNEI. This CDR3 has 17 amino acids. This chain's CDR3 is CASRVGPGTGVPYEQYF. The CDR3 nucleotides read TGTGCCAGCAGGGTCGGGCCAGGGACAGGGGTACCCTACGAGCAGTACTTC. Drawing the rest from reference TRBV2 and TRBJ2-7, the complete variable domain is EPEVTQTPSHQVTQMGQEVILRCVPISNHLYFYWYRQILGQKVEFLVSFYNNEISEKSEIFDDQFSVERPDGSNFTLKIRSTKLEDSAMYFCASRVGPGTGVPYEQYFGPGTRLTVT.

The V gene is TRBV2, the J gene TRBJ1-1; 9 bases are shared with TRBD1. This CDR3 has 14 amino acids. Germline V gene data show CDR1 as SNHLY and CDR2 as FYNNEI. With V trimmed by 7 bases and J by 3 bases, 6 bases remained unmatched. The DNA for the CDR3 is TGTGCCAGCAACCCGGGACAGGGCTACACTGAAGCTTTCTTT. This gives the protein CASNPGQGYTEAFF.